The next 25 T cell receptor beta chains were all read from a single sample in a study of T-cell memory formation after mild COVID-19. In TCRdb, the 5' RACE reads were re-called with MiXCR into one record per CDR3 protein. The table shows about 320,000 distinct CDR3 sequences, with 13% to 15% occurring only once. The specimen sequenced was PBMCs or a T cell subset sorted from them (not recorded which). The receptors were gathered from a man aged 18 to 30 who had mild COVID-19 (a few samples of this study predate the infection). Cell type and time point are not known.

The CDR3 region is CASSGGDRDYNEQFF. CDR3 nucleotides: TGCGCCAGCAGTGGGGGGGACAGGGACTACAATGAGCAGTTCTTC. The chain recombines TRBV5-1 with TRBJ2-1; TRBD1 agrees at 9 bases. The CDR3 is made up of 15 amino acids. The V gene end was trimmed by 5 bases and the J gene end by 3 bases; junction bases not matched to a gene: 6. Per the germline V gene, CDR1 is SGHRS and CDR2 is YFSETQ.

The chain joins TRBV2 to TRBJ2-5; tentative D call: TRBD2 (5 bases). V lost 5 bases to trimming and J lost 9 bases, with 25 bases between them. This CDR3 contains 16 residues. Germline V lookup: CDR1 SNHLY, CDR2 FYNNEI. Here the CDR3 DNA reads TGTGCCAGCAGTTTGGCAGAGGGCAGAGCTGGGATAGCCCAGTACTTC. It yields the protein CASSLAEGRAGIAQYF.

This clonotype was seen only a few times. The chain has TRBV7-2 and TRBJ2-7; tentatively, D is TRBD1 (6 bases). The CDR3 covers 14 residues. Trimming stripped 5 bases from V and 2 bases from J, with 13 bases between. From germline, CDR1 is SGHTA and CDR2 FQGNSA. The CDR3 DNA sequence: TGTGCCAGCAGCCGTACAGGGAATGCCTACGAGCAGTACGTC. Encoded protein: CASSRTGNAYEQYV.

The chain combines TRBV20-1 with TRBJ2-3, with 10 positions matching TRBD1. In germline, CDR1 is DFQATT, CDR2 SNEGSKA (reference sequence). The CDR3 is 17 residues long. V was pared by 6 bases and J by 1 base, with 13 bases of the junction left unmatched. CDR3 amino acids: CSASGTGAPGGTDTQYF. In DNA form, the CDR3 reads TGCAGTGCGTCCGGGACAGGGGCCCCAGGGGGCACAGATACGCAGTATTTT.

This clonotype was counted a few times. The chain is built from TRBV5-1 and TRBJ1-1, with D hard to call. V was clipped by 1 base and J by 6 bases, with 13 bases between them. CDR1 is SGHRS and CDR2 is YFSETQ in the germline V gene. The CDR3 contains 14 residues. The CDR3 DNA follows: TGCGCCAGCAGCTTGCCCTCCGGGAGGCCTGAAGCTTTCTTT. It codes for CASSLPSGRPEAFF.

This clonotype was detected ten times or more. The chain combines TRBV25-1 with TRBJ1-1, with unresolved D. Trimming removed 2 bases at V and 8 bases at J, with 9 bases between. Per germline, CDR1 MGHDK and CDR2 SYGVNS. This CDR3 is built from 12 residues. CDR3 loop: CASSERSREAFF. DNA of the CDR3: TGTGCCAGCAGTGAAAGAAGTCGGGAAGCTTTCTTT.

The chain combines TRBV7-2 with TRBJ1-2; tentatively, D is TRBD1 (5 bases). The CDR3 has 17 residues. V lost 3 bases, J lost 4 bases, and 21 bases lay in between. Germline lookup yields CDR1 SGHTA and CDR2 FQGNSA. The CDR3 nucleotides read TGTGCCAGCAGCTTTGTCGCCGTGGGGGATAACGGCTATGGCTACACCTTC. Protein sequence: CASSFVAVGDNGYGYTF.

The gene calls are TRBV6-5 and TRBJ2-7; D remains unclear. Trimming stripped 4 bases from V and 6 bases from J, with 10 bases between. This CDR3 comprises 12 residues. Germline V lookup: CDR1 MNHEY, CDR2 SVGAGI. CDR3 loop: CASSSSVGEQYF. CDR3 in DNA: TGTGCCAGCAGTTCCTCGGTCGGCGAGCAGTACTTC.

V usage is TRBV21-1 and J usage is TRBJ2-4; TRBD2, the table's D call, was not compared with the DNA. TRBV21-1 is tagged as a pseudogene. The CDR3 is 16 residues long. This CDR3 reads CASSNERGDTKNIQYF. In nucleotides, the CDR3 is TGTGCCAGCAGCAACGAGCGGGGGGATACCAAAAACATTCAGTACTTC.

The rearrangement links TRBV6-6 to TRBJ1-4; TRBD1 matches at 8 bases. Trimming removed 3 bases from V and 6 bases from J; junction bases left unmatched: 3. The germline V gene has CDR1 MNHNY and CDR2 SVGAGI (reference sequence). The CDR3 extends over 14 amino acids. The CDR3 region is CASSYGTGYEKLFF. CDR3 in DNA: TGTGCCAGCAGTTATGGGACAGGATATGAAAAACTGTTTTTT.

The chain employs TRBV4-1 and TRBJ2-1, with D perhaps assigned TRBD1 or TRBD2 (5 bases each). This CDR3 has 18 amino acids. The ends were cut back, 5 bases at V and 7 bases at J, with 27 bases in the middle. Germline V CDR1 and CDR2: MGHRA, YSYEKL. CDR3 protein: CASSSSPRTGAPGNEQFF. In DNA, the CDR3 is TGCGCCAGCAGCTCATCCCCCCGAACCGGGGCCCCAGGGAATGAGCAGTTCTTC.

This clonotype was observed many times. V is TRBV6-5 and J is TRBJ2-7; a possible D gene is TRBD2 (6 bases). CDR1 is MNHEY and CDR2 is SVGAGI in the germline V gene. CDR3 size: 12 residues. Trimming took 6 bases from V and 1 from J, leaving 7 bases between them. CDR3 protein: CASSRGSYEQYF. In DNA, the CDR3 is TGTGCCAGCAGCCGGGGGTCCTACGAGCAGTACTTC.

This clonotype was seen only a few times. The J gene is TRBJ2-7, the V gene TRBV6-2 or TRBV6-3; 10 nucleotides line up with TRBD2. V lost 5 bases to trimming and J lost 2 bases; unmatched junction nucleotides: 9. This CDR3 contains 16 residues. Germline lookup yields CDR1 MNHEY and CDR2 SVGEGT. The CDR3 protein is CASSAWTSGYPYEQYV. Here the CDR3 DNA reads TGTGCCAGCAGTGCGTGGACTAGCGGCTATCCCTACGAGCAGTACGTC.

This clonotype has a count of ten or more. The chain carries TRBV3-1 and TRBJ2-3; D ambiguous. Germline values: CDR1 LGHDT, CDR2 YNNKEL (reference sequence). This CDR3 region has 11 residues. Trimming shortened V by 8 bases and J by 3 bases, and 6 bases separated the two germline ends. This CDR3 reads CASRNTDTQYF. The CDR3 nucleotides are TGTGCCAGCCGCAATACAGATACGCAGTATTTT.

The sample holds a few counts of this clonotype. The chain employs TRBV7-2 and TRBJ2-4, with D hard to call. V lost 5 bases to trimming and J lost 8 bases, with 13 bases between them. Germline-derived CDR1 and CDR2 are SGHTA and FQGNSA. The CDR3 runs to 13 residues. This CDR3 is CASSTFLGYIQYF. DNA for the CDR3: TGTGCCAGCAGCACATTCCTCGGGTACATTCAGTACTTC.

This clonotype was detected only a few times. The germline gene is not matched at one end of the junction; a read error may be the cause. The chain joins TRBV29-1 to TRBJ2-1; a possible D gene is TRBD1 (5 bases). The CDR3 sequence is 8 residues long. CDR1 SQVTM and CDR2 ANQGSEA come from the germline V gene. CDR3 coding DNA: TGCAGCGTTGGGGGCGGTCCCTTC. Translating gives CSVGGGPF.

In this sample, this clonotype turned up a few times. The CDR3 here is CATSDPPTGVKETQYF. As DNA, the CDR3 is TGTGCCACCAGTGACCCTCCGACAGGGGTCAAAGAGACCCAGTACTTC. This chain links TRBV24-1 with TRBJ2-5; 8 nucleotides align to TRBD1. Germline V gene data show CDR1 as KGHDR and CDR2 as SFDVKD. This CDR3 has 16 amino acids. V lost 4 bases and J lost 3; bases outside the gene matches: 9.

This chain connects TRBV20-1 to TRBJ2-1; D possibly corresponds to TRBD2 (6 bases). Trimming removed 6 bases at V and 6 bases at J, with 15 bases between. The CDR3 has 13 amino acids. Germline CDR1 reads DFQATT; CDR2 reads SNEGSKA (reference sequence). DNA of the CDR3: TGCAGTGCAGCGGGTCTTGGGGGCAATGAGCAGTTCTTC. Encoded protein: CSAAGLGGNEQFF.

This clonotype was detected only a few times. The gene calls are TRBV20-1 and TRBJ1-1; TRBD1 might be the D (6 bases). This CDR3 contains 13 residues. Germline values: CDR1 DFQATT, CDR2 SNEGSKA (reference sequence). CDR3 residues: CRRGAGADTEAFF. DNA for the CDR3: TGCAGGAGGGGGGCAGGGGCGGACACTGAAGCTTTCTTT.

The genes are TRBV19 and TRBJ2-2, with D unclear. Trimming cost V 9 bases and J 5 bases, with 16 bases left between them. Looked up from germline, CDR1 is LNHDA and CDR2 is SQIVND (reference sequence). CDR3 size: 14 residues. CDR3 loop: CASRNNVETGELFF. In DNA form, the CDR3 reads TGTGCCAGCCGGAATAACGTCGAGACCGGGGAGCTGTTTTTT.

This clonotype was picked up many times. The V and J genes are TRBV20-1 and TRBJ2-3, with 7 bases aligning to TRBD1. The CDR3 length is 14 residues. Germline V gives CDR1 DFQATT, CDR2 SNEGSKA (reference sequence). Trimming at V came to 5 bases and at J to 3 bases, leaving 8 bases not matched to a gene. For the CDR3, the DNA is TGCAGTGCTCAAGAAGGGGGCGCGACAGATACGCAGTATTTT. It yields the protein CSAQEGGATDTQYF.

This chain uses TRBV7-3 with TRBJ2-5, with TRBD2 matching 9 bases. V lost 5 bases and J lost 3; bases outside the gene matches: 10. This CDR3 is built from 16 residues. Germline V lookup: CDR1 SGHTA, CDR2 FQGTGA. CDR3 nucleotide sequence: TGTGCCAGCAGCCCGACGGAGGCGGGGGGGGAAGAGACCCAGTACTTC. This encodes CASSPTEAGGEETQYF.

This clonotype occurred a few times. The chain has TRBV18 and TRBJ2-1; D gene ambiguous. Per the germline V gene, CDR1 is KGHSH and CDR2 is LQKENI. The CDR3 is 17 residues long. V lost 0 bases, J lost 0 bases, and 12 bases lay in between. The CDR3 protein is CASSPPMAKSSYNEQFF. CDR3 DNA: TGTGCCAGCTCACCACCGATGGCGAAGAGCTCCTACAATGAGCAGTTCTTC.

The sample holds many counts of this clonotype. V and J are TRBV10-2 and TRBJ2-1, with 12 nucleotides matching TRBD2. CDR1 and CDR2 from the germline V gene are WSHSY and SAAADI. The CDR3 is made up of 17 amino acids. V was pared by 6 bases and J by 4 bases, with 10 bases of the junction left unmatched. The chain's CDR3 is CASRPTSGGPRYNEQFF. CDR3 in DNA: TGCGCCAGCAGACCCACTAGCGGGGGGCCCCGATACAATGAGCAGTTCTTC.

The table lists this clonotype with a few counts. The chain has TRBV18 and TRBJ1-2, with D possibly TRBD1 on 6 matching bases. The CDR3 is 12 residues long. Per the germline V gene, CDR1 is KGHSH and CDR2 is LQKENI. Trimming removed 6 bases at V and 6 bases at J, with 11 bases between. CDR3 loop: CASSPRTDGYTF. The CDR3 DNA is TGTGCCAGCTCGCCTCGGACAGATGGCTACACCTTC.